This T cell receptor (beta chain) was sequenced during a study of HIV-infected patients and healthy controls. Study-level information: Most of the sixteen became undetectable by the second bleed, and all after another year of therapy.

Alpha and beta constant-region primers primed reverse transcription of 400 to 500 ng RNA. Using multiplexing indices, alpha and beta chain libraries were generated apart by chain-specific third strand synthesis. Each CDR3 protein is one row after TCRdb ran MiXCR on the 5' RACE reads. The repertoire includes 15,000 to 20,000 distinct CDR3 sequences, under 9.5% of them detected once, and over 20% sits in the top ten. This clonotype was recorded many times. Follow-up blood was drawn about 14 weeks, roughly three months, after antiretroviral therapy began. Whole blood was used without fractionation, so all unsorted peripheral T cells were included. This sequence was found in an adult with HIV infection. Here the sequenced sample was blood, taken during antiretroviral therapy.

CDR3 DNA: TGTGCCAGCAGCTCAGGGACAGGGGTTAGCAATCAGCCCCAGCATTTT. Amino acids: CASSSGTGVSNQPQHF. This rearrangement joins TRBV7-6 to TRBJ1-5, with 10 bases lining up with TRBD1. CDR3 length: 16 amino acids. CDR1 is SGHVS and CDR2 is FNYEAQ in the germline V gene. V lost 4 bases, J lost 0 bases, and 3 bases stayed unmatched.